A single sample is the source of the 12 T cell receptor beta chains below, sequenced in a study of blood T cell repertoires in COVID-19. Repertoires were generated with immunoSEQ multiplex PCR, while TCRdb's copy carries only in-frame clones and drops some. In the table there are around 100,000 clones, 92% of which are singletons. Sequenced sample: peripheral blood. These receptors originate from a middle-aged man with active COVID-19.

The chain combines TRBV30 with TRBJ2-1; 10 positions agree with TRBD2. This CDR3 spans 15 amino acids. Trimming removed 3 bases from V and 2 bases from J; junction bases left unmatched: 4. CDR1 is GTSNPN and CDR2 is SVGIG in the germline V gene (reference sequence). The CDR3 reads CAWRTGTSAYNEQFF. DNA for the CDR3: TGTGCCTGGAGAACCGGGACTAGCGCCTACAATGAGCAGTTCTTC.

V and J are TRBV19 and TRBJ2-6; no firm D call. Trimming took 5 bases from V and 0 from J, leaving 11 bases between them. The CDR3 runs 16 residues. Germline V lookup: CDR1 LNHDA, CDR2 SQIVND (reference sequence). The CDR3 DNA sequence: TGTGCCAGTAGTCCAGCTTCTAGCTCTGGGGCCAACGTCCTGACTTTC. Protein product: CASSPASSSGANVLTF.

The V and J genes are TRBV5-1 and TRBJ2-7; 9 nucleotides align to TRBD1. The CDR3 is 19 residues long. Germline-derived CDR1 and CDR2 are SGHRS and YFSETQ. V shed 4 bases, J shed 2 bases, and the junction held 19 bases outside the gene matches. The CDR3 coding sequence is TGCGCCAGCAGCCACGGGACAGGGTATAGGGCGGAGGGCCCCTACGAGCAGTACTTC. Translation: CASSHGTGYRAEGPYEQYF.

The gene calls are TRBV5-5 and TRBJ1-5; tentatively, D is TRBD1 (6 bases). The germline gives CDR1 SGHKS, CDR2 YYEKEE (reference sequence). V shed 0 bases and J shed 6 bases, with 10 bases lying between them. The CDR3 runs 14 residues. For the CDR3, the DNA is TGTGCCAGCAGCTTGGCCCTAGGGGGTCAGCCCCAGCATTTT. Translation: CASSLALGGQPQHF.

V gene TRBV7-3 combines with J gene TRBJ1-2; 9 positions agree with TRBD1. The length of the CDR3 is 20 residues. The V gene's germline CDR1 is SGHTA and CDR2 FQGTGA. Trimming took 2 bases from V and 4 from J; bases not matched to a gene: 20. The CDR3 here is CASSLRAIGTGYSGLYGYTF. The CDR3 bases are TGTGCCAGCAGCTTACGCGCGATCGGGACAGGGTATTCCGGACTCTATGGCTACACCTTC. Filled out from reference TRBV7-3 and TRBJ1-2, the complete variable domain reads GAGVSQTPSNKVTEKGKYVELRCDPISGHTALYWYRQSLGQGPEFLIYFQGTGAADDSGLPNDRFFAVRPEGSVSTLKIQRTERGDSAVYLCASSLRAIGTGYSGLYGYTFGSGTRLTVV.

CDR3 nucleotide sequence: TGTGCCTGGAAGGGGGATAATGAAAAACTGTTTTTT. This gives the protein CAWKGDNEKLFF. V is TRBV30 and J is TRBJ1-4; D is perhaps TRBD1 (6 bases). V lost 4 bases and J lost 4, with 7 bases in between. Per germline, CDR1 GTSNPN and CDR2 SVGIG (reference sequence). The CDR3 spans 12 residues.

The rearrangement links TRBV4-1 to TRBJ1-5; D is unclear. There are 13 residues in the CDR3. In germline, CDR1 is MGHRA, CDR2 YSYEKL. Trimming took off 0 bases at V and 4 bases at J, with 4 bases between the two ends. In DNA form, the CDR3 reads TGCGCCAGCAGCCAAGACAGTAATCAGCCCCAGCATTTT. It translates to CASSQDSNQPQHF.

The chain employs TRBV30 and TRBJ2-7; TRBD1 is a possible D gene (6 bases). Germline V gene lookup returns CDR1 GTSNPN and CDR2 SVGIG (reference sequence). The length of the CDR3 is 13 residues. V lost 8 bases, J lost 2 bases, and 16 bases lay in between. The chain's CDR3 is CALRQGLPYEQYF. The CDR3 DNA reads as TGTGCCCTACGGCAGGGGTTACCCTACGAGCAGTACTTC.

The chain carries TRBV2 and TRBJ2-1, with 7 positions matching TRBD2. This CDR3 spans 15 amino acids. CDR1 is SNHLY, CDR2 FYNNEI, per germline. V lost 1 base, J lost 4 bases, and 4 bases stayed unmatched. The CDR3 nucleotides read TGTGCCAGCAGTGAAGGCGGGAGCTTGTACAATGAGCAGTTCTTC. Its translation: CASSEGGSLYNEQFF.

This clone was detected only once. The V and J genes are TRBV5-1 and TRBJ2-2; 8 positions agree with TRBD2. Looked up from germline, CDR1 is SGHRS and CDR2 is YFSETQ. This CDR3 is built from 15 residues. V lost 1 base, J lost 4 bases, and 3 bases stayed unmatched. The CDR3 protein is CASSLTSGPTGELFF. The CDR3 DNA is TGCGCCAGCAGCTTGACTAGCGGACCCACCGGGGAGCTGTTTTTT. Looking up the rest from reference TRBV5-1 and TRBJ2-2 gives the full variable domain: KAGVTQTPRYLIKTRGQQVTLSCSPISGHRSVSWYQQTPGQGLQFLFEYFSETQRNKGNFPGRFSGRQFSNSRSEMNVSTLELGDSALYLCASSLTSGPTGELFFGEGSRLTVL.

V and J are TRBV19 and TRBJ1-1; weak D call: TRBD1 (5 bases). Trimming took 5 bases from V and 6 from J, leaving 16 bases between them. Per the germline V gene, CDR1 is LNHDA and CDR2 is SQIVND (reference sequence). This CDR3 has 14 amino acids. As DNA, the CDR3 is TGTGCCAGTAGTTTCAGGGAAATAAGCGCTGAAGCTTTCTTT. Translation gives CASSFREISAEAFF.

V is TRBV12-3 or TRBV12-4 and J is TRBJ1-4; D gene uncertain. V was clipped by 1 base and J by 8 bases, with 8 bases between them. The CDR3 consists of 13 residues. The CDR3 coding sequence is TGTGCCAGCAGTTTAGTGCCCGAGGAAAAACTGTTTTTT. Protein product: CASSLVPEEKLFF.